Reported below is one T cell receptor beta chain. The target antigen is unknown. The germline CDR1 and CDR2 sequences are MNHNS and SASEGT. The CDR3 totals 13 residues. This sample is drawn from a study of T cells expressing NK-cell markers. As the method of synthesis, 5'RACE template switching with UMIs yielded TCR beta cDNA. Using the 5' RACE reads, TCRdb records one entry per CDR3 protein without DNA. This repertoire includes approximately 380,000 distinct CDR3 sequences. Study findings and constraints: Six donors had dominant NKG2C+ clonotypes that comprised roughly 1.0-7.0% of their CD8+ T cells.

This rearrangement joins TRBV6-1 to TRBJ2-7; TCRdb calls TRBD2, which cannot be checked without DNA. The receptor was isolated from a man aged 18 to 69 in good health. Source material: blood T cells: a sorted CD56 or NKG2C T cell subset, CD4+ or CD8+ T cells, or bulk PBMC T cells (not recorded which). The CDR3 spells CASSWTRSYEQYF.